This TCR beta chain was captured by sequencing in a study of T-cell reconstitution after alpha-beta-depleted transplantation in children. The table lists this clonotype with many counts. The antigen is unknown. V was shortened by 2 bases and J by 4 bases, with 12 bases between the two germline ends. Looked up from germline, CDR1 is SQVTM and CDR2 is ANQGSEA. The CDR3 runs 14 residues. Overall study results and limits: Newly generated T cells supplied most T-cell counts and diversity one year post-transplant. It was reported that alpha-beta T cells came from several hundred expanded graft clones (about two months after transplant). From surviving recipient T cells and thymic progenitors came the high day-60 TCRbeta diversity observed in some patients.

Unique molecular identifiers were incorporated when the TCRbeta library was constructed. One entry per CDR3 protein, called by TCRdb with MiXCR from the PCR reads. The sample carries almost 500,000 distinct CDR3 sequences, under 12% recorded once. This chain links TRBV29-1 with TRBJ2-1; D unclear. Here the sequenced sample was PBMCs, taken before TCRalphabeta/CD19-depleted stem cell transplant. This clonotype was sampled from a child aged 2-15 years with inherited bone marrow failure, due to receive a stem cell transplant. CDR3: CSVETSPEYNEQFF. The DNA of the CDR3 is TGCAGCGTTGAAACCAGCCCGGAGTACAATGAGCAGTTCTTC.